This TCR beta chain was retrieved from a study of beta chain features in type 1 diabetes. The authors reverse transcribed all of the isolated RNA, so sequencing captured expressed TCRB transcripts. Generated by immunoSEQ multiplex PCR, the TCRdb table keeps only in-frame clones and is missing some. In the table there are roughly 170,000 clones, about 13% of which are singletons. The study's findings and limits: All four CD4+ subsets from Type 1 diabetes patients carried moderately but significantly shorter TCRB CDR3s.

The CDR3 sequence is 13 residues long. Germline CDR1 and CDR2: SQVTM and ANQGSEA. Trimming took 6 bases from V and 3 from J; bases not matched to a gene: 4. Note on this clone: Its antigen is undetermined.

J is TRBJ2-7 and V is TRBV29-1; 11 bases map to TRBD1. The receptor was derived from a woman aged 18-35 years in good health. Sequencing was performed on central memory CD4+ T cells from blood. The CDR3, as DNA: TGCAGCGTCCGGACAGGGGGCAACTACGAGCAGTACTTC. It translates to CSVRTGGNYEQYF.